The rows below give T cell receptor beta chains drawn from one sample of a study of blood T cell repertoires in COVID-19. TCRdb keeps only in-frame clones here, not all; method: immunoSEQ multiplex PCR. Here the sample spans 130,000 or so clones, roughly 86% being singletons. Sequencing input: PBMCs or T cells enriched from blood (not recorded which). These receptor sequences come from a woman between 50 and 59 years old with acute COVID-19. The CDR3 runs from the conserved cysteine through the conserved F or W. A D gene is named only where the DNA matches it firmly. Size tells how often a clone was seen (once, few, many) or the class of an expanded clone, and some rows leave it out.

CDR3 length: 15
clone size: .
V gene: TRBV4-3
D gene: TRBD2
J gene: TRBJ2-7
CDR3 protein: CASSEGLAGVYEQYF
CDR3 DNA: TGCGCCAGCAGCGAGGGACTAGCGGGGGTCTACGAGCAGTACTTC

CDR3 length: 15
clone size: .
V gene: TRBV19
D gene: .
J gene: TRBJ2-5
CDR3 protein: CASSIPTGQQETQYF
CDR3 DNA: TGTGCCAGTAGTATTCCGACAGGCCAACAAGAGACCCAGTACTTC

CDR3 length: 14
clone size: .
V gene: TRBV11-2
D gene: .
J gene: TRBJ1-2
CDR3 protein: CASSLDPSGTGYTF
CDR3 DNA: TGTGCCAGCAGCTTAGATCCTTCGGGTACGGGCTACACCTTC

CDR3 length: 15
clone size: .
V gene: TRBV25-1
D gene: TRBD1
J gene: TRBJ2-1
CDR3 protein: CASSSGTDDPQGQFF
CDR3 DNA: TGTGCCAGCAGTTCCGGGACAGACGATCCCCAGGGGCAGTTCTTC

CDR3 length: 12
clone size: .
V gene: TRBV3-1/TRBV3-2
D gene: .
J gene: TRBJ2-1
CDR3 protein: CASSQYVNEQFF
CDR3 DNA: TGTGCCAGCAGCCAATATGTCAATGAGCAGTTCTTC

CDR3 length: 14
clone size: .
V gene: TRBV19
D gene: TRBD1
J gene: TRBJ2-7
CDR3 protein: CASAPTTGTYEQYF
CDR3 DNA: TGTGCCAGTGCCCCCACGACAGGGACCTACGAGCAGTACTTC

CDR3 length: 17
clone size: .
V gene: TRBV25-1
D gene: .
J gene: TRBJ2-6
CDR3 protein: CASSGGTAGSGANVLTF
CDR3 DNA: TGTGCCAGCAGTGGCGGGACAGCCGGCTCTGGGGCCAACGTCCTGACTTTC

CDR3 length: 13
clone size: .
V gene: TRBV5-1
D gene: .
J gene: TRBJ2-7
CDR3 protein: CASHQPGDYEQYF
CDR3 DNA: TGCGCCAGCCATCAGCCGGGGGACTACGAGCAGTACTTC

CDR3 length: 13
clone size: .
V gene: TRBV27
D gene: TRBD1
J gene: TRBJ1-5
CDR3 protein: CASSSQGAQPQHF
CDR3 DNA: TGTGCCAGCAGTTCTCAGGGGGCTCAGCCCCAGCATTTT

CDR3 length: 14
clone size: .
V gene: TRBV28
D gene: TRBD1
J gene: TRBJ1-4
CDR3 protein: CASSTGTGLEKLFF
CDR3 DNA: TGTGCCAGCAGTACCGGGACAGGGCTTGAAAAACTGTTTTTT

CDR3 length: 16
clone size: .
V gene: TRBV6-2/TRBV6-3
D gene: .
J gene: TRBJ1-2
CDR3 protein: CASSYWGTNEDYGYTF
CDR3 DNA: TGTGCCAGCAGTTATTGGGGGACAAACGAGGACTATGGCTACACCTTC

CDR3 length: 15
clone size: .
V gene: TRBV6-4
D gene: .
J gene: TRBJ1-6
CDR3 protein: CASSSPSSYNSPLHF
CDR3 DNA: TGTGCCAGCAGTAGTCCCAGCTCCTATAATTCACCCCTCCACTTT

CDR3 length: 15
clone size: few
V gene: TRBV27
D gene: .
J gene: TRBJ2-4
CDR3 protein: CASSARITAKNIQYF
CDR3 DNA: TGTGCCAGCAGTGCGCGGATTACGGCCAAAAACATTCAGTACTTC

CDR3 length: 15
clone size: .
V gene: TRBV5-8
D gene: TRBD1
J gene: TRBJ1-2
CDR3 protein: CASSAYTQGENGYTF
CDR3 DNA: TGTGCCAGCAGCGCCTACACACAGGGGGAGAATGGCTACACCTTC

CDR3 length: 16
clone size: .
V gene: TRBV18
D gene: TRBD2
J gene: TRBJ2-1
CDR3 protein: CASSPEGLAGGDEQFF
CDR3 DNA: TGTGCCAGCTCACCTGAGGGACTAGCGGGAGGGGATGAGCAGTTCTTC

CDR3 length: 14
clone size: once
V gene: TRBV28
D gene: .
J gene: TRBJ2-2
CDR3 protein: CASSLFRAPGELFF
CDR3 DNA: TGTGCCAGCAGTTTATTCAGGGCCCCAGGGGAGCTGTTTTTT

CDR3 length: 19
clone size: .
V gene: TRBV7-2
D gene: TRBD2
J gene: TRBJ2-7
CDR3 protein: CASSFKVRGLAGVMSEQYF
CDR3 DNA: TGTGCCAGCAGCTTTAAAGTGCGGGGACTAGCGGGAGTGATGTCTGAGCAGTACTTC

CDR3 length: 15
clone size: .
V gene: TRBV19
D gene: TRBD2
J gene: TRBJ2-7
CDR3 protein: CASSIQLAGANEQYF
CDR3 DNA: TGTGCCAGTAGTATCCAACTAGCGGGAGCCAACGAGCAGTACTTC

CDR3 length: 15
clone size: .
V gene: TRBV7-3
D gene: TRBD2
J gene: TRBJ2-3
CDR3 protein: CASSPQAGGADTQYF
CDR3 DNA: TGTGCCAGCAGTCCACAGGCGGGAGGAGCAGATACGCAGTATTTT

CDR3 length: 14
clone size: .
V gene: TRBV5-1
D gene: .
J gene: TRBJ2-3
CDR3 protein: CASSSKPPLDTQYF
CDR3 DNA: TGCGCCAGCAGCTCCAAGCCGCCACTAGATACGCAGTATTTT

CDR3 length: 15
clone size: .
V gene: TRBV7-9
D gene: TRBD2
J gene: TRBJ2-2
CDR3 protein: CASSSGLAGVGELFF
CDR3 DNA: TGTGCCAGCAGCTCCGGACTAGCGGGAGTCGGGGAGCTGTTTTTT

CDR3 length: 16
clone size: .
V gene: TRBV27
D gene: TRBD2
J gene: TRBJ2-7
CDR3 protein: CASSLLSSGRGYEQYF
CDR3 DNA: TGTGCCAGCAGTTTATTGTCTAGCGGGAGAGGCTACGAGCAGTACTTC

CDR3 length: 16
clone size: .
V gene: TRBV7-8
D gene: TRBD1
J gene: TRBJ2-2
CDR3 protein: CASSIRQGTNTGELFF
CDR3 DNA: TGTGCCAGCAGCATCCGACAGGGGACAAACACCGGGGAGCTGTTTTTT